These 12 T cell receptor beta chains came from one sample sequenced in a study of blood T cell repertoires in COVID-19. Measured with immunoSEQ multiplex PCR; TCRdb has only the in-frame clones, and not every one. The table shows about 200,000 clones, with about four fifths occurring only once. Sequenced input: PBMCs or T cells enriched from blood (not recorded which). The receptor source for this set is a man in his forties who had recovered from COVID-19.

The V gene is TRBV9, the J gene TRBJ2-3, with 9 bases matching TRBD2. CDR1 and CDR2 (germline): SGDLS, YYNGEE. J gave up 7 bases and V 0 bases, and 6 bases lay outside the gene matches. CDR3 length: 15 residues. For the CDR3, the DNA is TGTGCCAGCAGCGTAGTTAGCGGGGGAACTAATACGCAGTATTTT. Protein sequence: CASSVVSGGTNTQYF. The entire variable domain, with the rest obtained from reference TRBV9 and TRBJ2-3, is as follows: DSGVTQTPKHLITATGQRVTLRCSPRSGDLSVYWYQQSLDQGLQFLIQYYNGEERAKGNILERFSAQQFPDLHSELNLSSLELGDSALYFCASSVVSGGTNTQYFGPGTRLTVL.

The V gene is TRBV5-1, the J gene TRBJ2-2; tentatively, D is TRBD2 (7 bases). V was cut by 4 bases and J by 5 bases, with 15 bases left in between. Germline V gene data show CDR1 as SGHRS and CDR2 as YFSETQ. The CDR3 contains 15 residues. The CDR3 here is CASSKQQGGTGELFF. DNA for the CDR3: TGCGCCAGCAGCAAGCAACAGGGAGGGACCGGGGAGCTGTTTTTT.

This clone was found many times. V is TRBV7-3 and J is TRBJ1-3; tentatively, D is TRBD1 (6 bases). Trimming removed 4 bases from V and 1 base from J, with 14 bases in between. The CDR3 length is 16 residues. Germline V gene sequence: CDR1 SGHTA, CDR2 FQGTGA. CDR3 in DNA: TGTGCCAGCAGCTCCAACTACAGGGTTTCTGGAAACACCATATATTTT. This translates into CASSSNYRVSGNTIYF.

This clone was seen only once. The CDR3 DNA is TGTGCCAGCAGTCCCGGGACAGGGGAGGTTGGCTATGGCTACACCTTC. This encodes CASSPGTGEVGYGYTF. V gene TRBV27 combines with J gene TRBJ1-2, with TRBD1 matching 10 bases. Germline CDR1 and CDR2: MNHEY and SMNVEV (reference sequence). The CDR3 covers 16 residues. With 5 bases clipped from V and 4 bases from J, the junction kept 10 bases outside the gene matches.

The chain uses TRBV28 and TRBJ1-1; D gene unclear. Trimming removed 5 bases from V and 3 bases from J, with 16 bases in between. From germline, CDR1 is MDHEN and CDR2 SYDVKM. The CDR3 is made up of 15 amino acids. For the CDR3, the DNA is TGTGCCAGCAGTCTATCTAAGTCCCTGCACACTGAAGCTTTCTTT. As protein: CASSLSKSLHTEAFF.

V is TRBV11-3 and J is TRBJ2-1, with 8 nucleotides matching TRBD2. Germline loops: CDR1 SGHNT, CDR2 YENEEA. Trimming cost V 5 bases and J 5 bases; bases outside gene matches: 5. CDR3 length: 14 residues. The CDR3 loop is CASSPGLANNEQFF. In DNA form, the CDR3 reads TGTGCCAGCAGCCCCGGACTAGCCAACAATGAGCAGTTCTTC. The complete variable domain, with remaining parts taken from reference TRBV11-3 and TRBJ2-1, reads EAGVVQSPRYKIIEKKQPVAFWCNPISGHNTLYWYLQNLGQGPELLIRYENEEAVDDSQLPKDRFSAERLKGVDSTLKIQPAELGDSAVYLCASSPGLANNEQFFGPGTRLTVL.

The chain is built from TRBV7-2 and TRBJ1-2, with no clear D. In germline, CDR1 is SGHTA, CDR2 FQGNSA. There are 13 residues in the CDR3. The V and J ends lost 5 bases and 8 bases respectively, with 15 bases between them. The CDR3 DNA reads TGTGCCAGCAGCCTCCGGTTTTCCCCCGGCTACACCTTC. It codes for CASSLRFSPGYTF.

This chain uses TRBV9 with TRBJ1-2, with 8 bases aligning to TRBD1. V gave up 2 bases and J gave up 4 bases; unmatched junction bases: 1. Per the germline V gene, CDR1 is SGDLS and CDR2 is YYNGEE. The CDR3 sequence is 13 residues long. The CDR3, as DNA: TGTGCCAGCAGCGTCGACAGGGGCTATGGCTACACCTTC. It encodes CASSVDRGYGYTF.

This sequence joins TRBV7-2 and TRBJ1-6; D remains ambiguous. In germline, CDR1 is SGHTA, CDR2 FQGNSA. CDR3 size: 17 residues. Trimming cost V 7 bases and J 4 bases, with 20 bases left between them. CDR3 DNA: TGTGCCAGCACGCGATACGGCGGATCATCTTATAATTCACCCCTCCACTTT. Translated: CASTRYGGSSYNSPLHF.

The genes are TRBV4-2 and TRBJ2-3, with no clear D. CDR1 LGHNA and CDR2 YNFKEQ come from the germline V gene. This CDR3 spans 13 amino acids. V shed 4 bases and J shed 6 bases, with 11 bases lying between them. CDR3 DNA sequence: TGTGCCAGCAGCCGCTACGGTTCGGATACGCAGTATTTT. It translates to CASSRYGSDTQYF.

As concerns this clone: This sample also contains other DNA sequences that code for the same CDR3. The genes are TRBV11-3 and TRBJ1-1; D unresolved. The germline V and J ends were trimmed by 2 bases and 3 bases, with 7 bases remaining between them. Germline values: CDR1 SGHNT, CDR2 YENEEA. The CDR3 consists of 13 residues. The CDR3 protein is CASSLLRDTEAFF. As DNA, the CDR3 is TGTGCCAGCAGCTTACTCCGGGACACTGAAGCTTTCTTT.

This clone was seen a single time. The rearrangement uses TRBV12-3 or TRBV12-4 and TRBJ1-1; no definite D call. V was clipped by 5 bases and J by 4 bases, with 11 bases between them. The CDR3 contains 13 residues. The CDR3, as DNA: TGTGCCAGCAGTCCGAAAGGAGTCACTGAAGCTTTCTTT. Translating it yields CASSPKGVTEAFF.